The clone carrying this T cell receptor (beta chain) was observed a single time. Whereas donors were nominally healthy upon sampling, unrecorded immune exposures were probable. This entry belongs to a study of cytomegalovirus exposure and HLA in healthy donors. The PCR used 60 Vbeta and 13 Jbeta primers. Sequenced by immunoSEQ multiplex PCR; TCRdb stores in-frame clones only, minus some. In the table there are around 160,000 clones, roughly 80% of which are singletons. CDR1 is LGHNA, CDR2 YNFKEQ, per germline. V lost 3 bases to trimming and J lost 4 bases, with 13 bases between them. This CDR3 is 14 amino acids long.

The sequence was obtained from a male donor in good health and CMV-seropositive. The V call is TRBV4-2, the J call TRBJ2-7, with a possible D match to TRBD2 (6 bases). The sequencing input was PBMCs. CDR3 nucleotides: TGTGCCAGCAGCCAGACCCCGGGAGATTACGAGCAGTACTTC. Amino acid sequence: CASSQTPGDYEQYF.